These T cell receptor beta chains were read from a single sample in a study of response to subunit inactivated influenza vaccine. TCRdb fed the RT-PCR reads into MiXCR, producing one record per CDR3 protein. The sample shows hundreds of thousands of distinct CDR3 sequences, about 15% of them seen only once. This specimen was PBMCs from blood, taken approximately 15 days before vaccination. Receptors originate from a man aged 45 to 65 who received an inactivated influenza vaccine. The CDR3 runs from the conserved cysteine through the conserved F or W. Each record gives: D gene, clone size, V gene, J gene, CDR3 length, CDR3 DNA, CDR3 protein. D genes are given only for firm matches. Clone sizes are given selectively: once, few, many, or a class where the clone is expanded.

d_call: TRBD1; clone_size: few; v_call: TRBV19; j_call: TRBJ1-6; cdr3_length: 15; cdr3_nt: TGTGCCAGTAAGGGGGCCGAATCGAGGAATTCACCCCTCCACTTT; cdr3_aa: CASKGAESRNSPLHF
d_call: NA; clone_size: many; v_call: TRBV4-3; j_call: TRBJ2-1; cdr3_length: 13; cdr3_nt: TGCGCCAGCGGAGGGGCGGAGGGAGGAGAGCAGTTCTTC; cdr3_aa: CASGGAEGGEQFF
d_call: TRBD2; clone_size: NA; v_call: TRBV7-2; j_call: TRBJ2-7; cdr3_length: 15; cdr3_nt: TGTGCCAGCAGCCTCTTAGCGGGACAACCCTACGAGCAGTACTTC; cdr3_aa: CASSLLAGQPYEQYF
d_call: NA; clone_size: NA; v_call: TRBV29-1; j_call: TRBJ1-1; cdr3_length: 12; cdr3_nt: TGCAGCGTTGGAGAGGGCCCGGCGGAAGCTTTCTTT; cdr3_aa: CSVGEGPAEAFF
d_call: TRBD1; clone_size: NA; v_call: TRBV12-3/TRBV12-4; j_call: TRBJ2-6; cdr3_length: 18; cdr3_nt: TGTGCCAGCAGCCGACCGGGACAGTGGGAAGCTGGGGCCAACGTCCTGACTTTC; cdr3_aa: CASSRPGQWEAGANVLTF
d_call: NA; clone_size: NA; v_call: TRBV7-2; j_call: TRBJ2-1; cdr3_length: 12; cdr3_nt: TGTGCCAGCAGCCCTCAGGGGAATGAGCAGTTCTTC; cdr3_aa: CASSPQGNEQFF
d_call: NA; clone_size: few; v_call: TRBV5-5; j_call: TRBJ2-3; cdr3_length: 17; cdr3_nt: TGTGCCAGCAGCTCTTTCACCGGGACGGACCACACAGATACGCAGTATTTT; cdr3_aa: CASSSFTGTDHTDTQYF
d_call: TRBD1; clone_size: few; v_call: TRBV7-9; j_call: TRBJ2-1; cdr3_length: 16; cdr3_nt: TGTGCCAGCAGCCGACTGACAGGGGGCGCCTACAATGAGCAGTTCTTC; cdr3_aa: CASSRLTGGAYNEQFF
d_call: TRBD2; clone_size: NA; v_call: TRBV2; j_call: TRBJ2-7; cdr3_length: 17; cdr3_nt: TGTGCCAGCAGTAATCTTGGACTAGCGGGAGGGGCCTACGAGCAGTACTTC; cdr3_aa: CASSNLGLAGGAYEQYF
d_call: NA; clone_size: NA; v_call: TRBV29-1; j_call: TRBJ2-7; cdr3_length: 13; cdr3_nt: TGCAGCGTTGAGGACACCAGCTCCTACGAGCAGTACTTC; cdr3_aa: CSVEDTSSYEQYF
d_call: NA; clone_size: many; v_call: TRBV4-3; j_call: TRBJ2-7; cdr3_length: 14; cdr3_nt: TGCGCCAGCAGCCAAGGGGGATTCGGCTACGAGCAGTACTTC; cdr3_aa: CASSQGGFGYEQYF
d_call: NA; clone_size: many; v_call: TRBV15; j_call: TRBJ2-2; cdr3_length: 16; cdr3_nt: TGTGCCACCAGCCACGGCTCGGGAGTAAACACCGGGGAGCTGTTTTTT; cdr3_aa: CATSHGSGVNTGELFF
d_call: NA; clone_size: few; v_call: TRBV12-3/TRBV12-4; j_call: TRBJ2-7; cdr3_length: 13; cdr3_nt: TGTGCCAGCAGCGAAGCTTCCAGGGGTCCTGGGTACTTC; cdr3_aa: CASSEASRGPGYF
d_call: NA; clone_size: few; v_call: TRBV10-3; j_call: TRBJ2-4; cdr3_length: 16; cdr3_nt: TGTGCCATCAGTGATGTCGGGAGCAGGGCGGTAAACATTCAGTACTTC; cdr3_aa: CAISDVGSRAVNIQYF
d_call: TRBD1; clone_size: few; v_call: TRBV29-1; j_call: TRBJ2-7; cdr3_length: 14; cdr3_nt: TGCAGCGCCTTGGAGGGGACAGGGGGCGCCGAGCAGTACTTC; cdr3_aa: CSALEGTGGAEQYF
d_call: TRBD2; clone_size: NA; v_call: TRBV7-2; j_call: TRBJ2-7; cdr3_length: 16; cdr3_nt: TGTGCCAGCAGCCGAACCGCGGGGGGGAGCGGATACGAGCAGTACTTC; cdr3_aa: CASSRTAGGSGYEQYF
d_call: TRBD2; clone_size: NA; v_call: TRBV2; j_call: TRBJ2-7; cdr3_length: 17; cdr3_nt: TGTGCCAGCAGTGGTGGACTAGCGGGGACCCTAGGGGACGAGCAGTACTTC; cdr3_aa: CASSGGLAGTLGDEQYF
d_call: NA; clone_size: NA; v_call: TRBV24-1; j_call: TRBJ1-2; cdr3_length: 13; cdr3_nt: TGTGCCACCAGTGATTTGACGACAGGCGGGCATTGCTTC; cdr3_aa: CATSDLTTGGHCF
d_call: NA; clone_size: NA; v_call: TRBV6-2/TRBV6-3; j_call: TRBJ2-3; cdr3_length: 17; cdr3_nt: TGTGCCGGCAGTTACCCGTCGGGACGGAGGAGAACAGATACGCAGTATTTT; cdr3_aa: CAGSYPSGRRRTDTQYF
d_call: NA; clone_size: few; v_call: TRBV12-3/TRBV12-4; j_call: TRBJ1-3; cdr3_length: 12; cdr3_nt: TGTGCCAGCAGTTTATTCGGTAACACCATATATTTT; cdr3_aa: CASSLFGNTIYF
d_call: NA; clone_size: NA; v_call: TRBV11-2; j_call: TRBJ2-5; cdr3_length: 15; cdr3_nt: TGTGCCAGCAGCTTAGTGGGGTCAGGAGGAGAGACCCAGTACTTC; cdr3_aa: CASSLVGSGGETQYF
d_call: TRBD1; clone_size: NA; v_call: TRBV28; j_call: TRBJ1-2; cdr3_length: 15; cdr3_nt: TGTGCCAGCAGTTTTTCGACCTCGGGACAGGGACCCTACACCTTC; cdr3_aa: CASSFSTSGQGPYTF
d_call: TRBD1; clone_size: NA; v_call: TRBV14; j_call: TRBJ2-2; cdr3_length: 15; cdr3_nt: TGTGCCAGCAGCCGGATTGGACAGGGGACCGGGGAGCTGTTTTTT; cdr3_aa: CASSRIGQGTGELFF
d_call: TRBD1; clone_size: few; v_call: TRBV20-1; j_call: TRBJ2-1; cdr3_length: 16; cdr3_nt: TGCAGTGCTAGAGATCAAGACGGGACAGCCGTTAATGAGCAGTTCTTC; cdr3_aa: CSARDQDGTAVNEQFF
d_call: NA; clone_size: few; v_call: TRBV3-1; j_call: TRBJ2-5; cdr3_length: 17; cdr3_nt: TGTGCCAGCAGCCAAGAAGACAGAATAACCCACCCAGAGACCCAGTACTTC; cdr3_aa: CASSQEDRITHPETQYF
d_call: NA; clone_size: NA; v_call: TRBV6-1; j_call: TRBJ2-4; cdr3_length: 15; cdr3_nt: TGTGCCAGCAGCCAAGGGGGGGGAGGTCGGAACATTCAGTACTTC; cdr3_aa: CASSQGGGGRNIQYF
d_call: TRBD2; clone_size: NA; v_call: TRBV15; j_call: TRBJ2-5; cdr3_length: 16; cdr3_nt: TGTGCCACCAGCAGAGCCCAACAGTCCGGGGGGGAGACCCAGTACTTC; cdr3_aa: CATSRAQQSGGETQYF
d_call: TRBD1; clone_size: few; v_call: TRBV19; j_call: TRBJ1-1; cdr3_length: 15; cdr3_nt: TGTGCCAGTAGGGACAGGGGGCGAAGAGGCACTGAAGCTTTCTTT; cdr3_aa: CASRDRGRRGTEAFF
d_call: NA; clone_size: few; v_call: TRBV28; j_call: TRBJ1-6; cdr3_length: 22; cdr3_nt: TGTGCCAGCAGTTTAAGCCCGGAACAGAAATTACTTAGCTGGTCCTATAATTCACCCCTCCACTTT; cdr3_aa: CASSLSPEQKLLSWSYNSPLHF
d_call: NA; clone_size: NA; v_call: TRBV20-1; j_call: TRBJ1-1; cdr3_length: 13; cdr3_nt: TGCAGTGCTAGAAGAACAGGGCCAACTGAAGCTTTCTTT; cdr3_aa: CSARRTGPTEAFF
d_call: NA; clone_size: once; v_call: TRBV4-3; j_call: TRBJ1-5; cdr3_length: 16; cdr3_nt: TGCGCCAGCAGCCGAGGTCCTATAGTTAGCAATCAGCCCCAGCATTTT; cdr3_aa: CASSRGPIVSNQPQHF
d_call: TRBD1; clone_size: NA; v_call: TRBV4-2; j_call: TRBJ1-1; cdr3_length: 17; cdr3_nt: TGTGCCAGCAGCCCCCGAGCCAGGGGGCTAATGAACACTGAAGCTTTCTTT; cdr3_aa: CASSPRARGLMNTEAFF
d_call: NA; clone_size: many; v_call: TRBV6-1; j_call: TRBJ1-1; cdr3_length: 18; cdr3_nt: TGTGCCAGCAGTGAACCTCTACCCTGGGTAAATATGAACACTGAAGCTTTCTTT; cdr3_aa: CASSEPLPWVNMNTEAFF
d_call: TRBD2; clone_size: NA; v_call: TRBV12-3/TRBV12-4; j_call: TRBJ2-3; cdr3_length: 15; cdr3_nt: TGTGCCAGCAGACCGGGACTAGCTCACACAGATACGCAGTATTTT; cdr3_aa: CASRPGLAHTDTQYF
d_call: NA; clone_size: NA; v_call: TRBV4-2; j_call: TRBJ1-1; cdr3_length: 16; cdr3_nt: TGTGCCAGCAGCCGAGTTTTTGGGGGGCCGAACACTGAAGCTTTCTTT; cdr3_aa: CASSRVFGGPNTEAFF
d_call: NA; clone_size: many; v_call: TRBV20-1; j_call: TRBJ1-2; cdr3_length: 14; cdr3_nt: TGCAGTGCTAGAGTGGGGGGGGCATACTATGGCTACACCTTC; cdr3_aa: CSARVGGAYYGYTF
d_call: TRBD1; clone_size: many; v_call: TRBV27; j_call: TRBJ2-2; cdr3_length: 16; cdr3_nt: TGTGCCAGCAGTCAGGGGACAGCCGAGAACACCGGGGAGCTGTTTTTT; cdr3_aa: CASSQGTAENTGELFF
d_call: TRBD1; clone_size: few; v_call: TRBV29-1; j_call: TRBJ2-3; cdr3_length: 15; cdr3_nt: TGCAGCGTTGACCGACCACAGGGGGCAACAGATACGCAGTATTTT; cdr3_aa: CSVDRPQGATDTQYF
d_call: TRBD1; clone_size: NA; v_call: TRBV2; j_call: TRBJ2-1; cdr3_length: 14; cdr3_nt: TGTGCCAGCGACCGGGACAGGGCGCTCAATGAGCAGTTCTTC; cdr3_aa: CASDRDRALNEQFF
d_call: TRBD2; clone_size: few; v_call: TRBV6-2/TRBV6-3; j_call: TRBJ2-4; cdr3_length: 11; cdr3_nt: TGTGCCAGCAGAAAGGGACTATTTCAGTACTTC; cdr3_aa: CASRKGLFQYF
d_call: NA; clone_size: NA; v_call: TRBV15; j_call: TRBJ2-4; cdr3_length: 18; cdr3_nt: TGTGCCACCAGCAGAGACTCGCCCAGGACCCTAGCCAAAAACATTCAGTACTTC; cdr3_aa: CATSRDSPRTLAKNIQYF
d_call: TRBD1; clone_size: few; v_call: TRBV7-9; j_call: TRBJ1-1; cdr3_length: 14; cdr3_nt: TGTGCCAGCAGCGCGGACAGGCCCACCACTGAAGCTTTCTTT; cdr3_aa: CASSADRPTTEAFF
d_call: NA; clone_size: NA; v_call: TRBV12-3/TRBV12-4; j_call: TRBJ2-1; cdr3_length: 12; cdr3_nt: TGTGCCACCAAGGGGATAGACAATGAGCAGTTCTTC; cdr3_aa: CATKGIDNEQFF
d_call: TRBD1; clone_size: NA; v_call: TRBV6-5; j_call: TRBJ1-5; cdr3_length: 14; cdr3_nt: TGTGCCAGCAGCTACAGGGGAAAGGGACAGCCCCAGCATTTT; cdr3_aa: CASSYRGKGQPQHF